This T cell receptor beta chain was sequenced during a study of T cell responses to AZD1222 COVID-19 vaccine. In the study overall: Pooled together were second doses at about 4 or about 12 weeks.

V was pared by 2 bases and J by 7 bases, with 13 bases between. The germline gives CDR1 SGHRS, CDR2 YFSETQ. The CDR3 length is 15 residues. The protocol was immunoSEQ multiplex PCR, while the TCRdb copy is restricted to in-frame clones and leaves out a portion. The profile covers some 160,000 clones, with around 92% appearing a single time and approximately 1% taken by the ten largest. The TCR comes from an adult in good health. This specimen consisted of peripheral blood, obtained on day 0 of AZD1222 vaccination. The V call is TRBV5-1, the J call TRBJ1-6; TRBD1 is a possible D gene (6 bases). This CDR3 reads CASSFYRAGNSPLHF. CDR3 nucleotides: TGCGCCAGCAGCTTCTACAGGGCGGGGAATTCACCCCTCCACTTT.